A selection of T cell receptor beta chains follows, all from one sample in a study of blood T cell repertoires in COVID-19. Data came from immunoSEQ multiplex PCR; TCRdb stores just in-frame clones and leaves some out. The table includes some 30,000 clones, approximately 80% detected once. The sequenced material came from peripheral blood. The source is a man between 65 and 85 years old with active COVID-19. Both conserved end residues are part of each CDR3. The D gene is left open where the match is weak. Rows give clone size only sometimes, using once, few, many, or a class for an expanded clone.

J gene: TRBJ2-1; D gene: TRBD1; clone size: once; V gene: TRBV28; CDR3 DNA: TGTGCCAGCAGTTTGGGACAGATCAATGAGCAGTTCTTC; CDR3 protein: CASSLGQINEQFF
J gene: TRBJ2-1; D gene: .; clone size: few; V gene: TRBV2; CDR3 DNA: TGTGCCAGCAGCCACCGGGACACGAGCTCCTACAATGAGCAGTTCTTC; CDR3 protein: CASSHRDTSSYNEQFF
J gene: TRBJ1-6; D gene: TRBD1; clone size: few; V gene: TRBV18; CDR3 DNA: TGTGCCAGCTCCCCGGAGGGACAGGGGACACCCCTCCACTTT; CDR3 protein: CASSPEGQGTPLHF
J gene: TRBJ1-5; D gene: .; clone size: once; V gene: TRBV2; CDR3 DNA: TGTGCCAGCAGTTTACAGGGTGGGGGTCCCCAGCATTTT; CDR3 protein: CASSLQGGGPQHF
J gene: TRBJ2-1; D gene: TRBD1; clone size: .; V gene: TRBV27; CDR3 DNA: TGTGCCAGCACCACCTCGGGACAGGGTTACAATGAGCAGTTCTTC; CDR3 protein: CASTTSGQGYNEQFF
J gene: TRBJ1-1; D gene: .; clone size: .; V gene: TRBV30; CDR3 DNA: TGTGCCTGGAGTGAGGCTCCGGGTACAGGGGCTTTCTTT; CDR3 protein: CAWSEAPGTGAFF
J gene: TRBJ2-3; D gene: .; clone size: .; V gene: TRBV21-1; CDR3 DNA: TGTGCCAGCAGCTCCGGGCGGGCGGGAGGCACTAGCACAGATACGCAGTATTTT; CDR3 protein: CASSSGRAGGTSTDTQYF
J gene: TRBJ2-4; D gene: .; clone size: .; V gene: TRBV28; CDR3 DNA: TGTGCCAGCAATCCGGGACTAGCCAAAAACATTCAGTACTTC; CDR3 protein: CASNPGLAKNIQYF
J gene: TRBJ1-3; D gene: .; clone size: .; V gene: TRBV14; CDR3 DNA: TGTGCCAGCAGCCAAAAATTAGGCCGACAGGCCTCTGGAAACACCATATATTTT; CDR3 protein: CASSQKLGRQASGNTIYF
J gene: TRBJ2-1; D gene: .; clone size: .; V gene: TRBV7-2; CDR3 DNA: TGTGCCAGCAGCTTAGTAGCTAGCGCGGGCTACAATGAGCAGTTCTTC; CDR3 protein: CASSLVASAGYNEQFF
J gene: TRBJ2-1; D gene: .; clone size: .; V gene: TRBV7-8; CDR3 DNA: TGTGCCAGCAGATCGGCGGCCAATGAGCAGTTCTTC; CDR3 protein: CASRSAANEQFF
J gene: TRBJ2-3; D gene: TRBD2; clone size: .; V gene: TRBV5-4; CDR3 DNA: TGTGCCAGCAGCTTGGGAGGCGGGGGGGAGATTACAGATACGCAGTATTTT; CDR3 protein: CASSLGGGGEITDTQYF
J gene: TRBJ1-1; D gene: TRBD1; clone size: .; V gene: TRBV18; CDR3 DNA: TGTGCCAGCTCACCCGGACAGGGGACCCTTGAAGCTTTCTTT; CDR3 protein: CASSPGQGTLEAFF
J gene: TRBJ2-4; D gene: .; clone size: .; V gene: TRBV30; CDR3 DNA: TGTGCCTGGCACACGACAGGGACTGGCATTCAGTACTTC; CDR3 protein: CAWHTTGTGIQYF
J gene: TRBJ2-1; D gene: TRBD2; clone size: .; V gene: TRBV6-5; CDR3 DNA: TGTGCCAGCAGTTACGGGCTAGCGGGGGGGAATGAGCAGTTCTTC; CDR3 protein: CASSYGLAGGNEQFF
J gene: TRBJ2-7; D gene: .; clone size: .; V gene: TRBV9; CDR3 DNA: TGTGCCAGCAGCGTGACAGATAGGAACGAGCAGTACTTC; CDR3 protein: CASSVTDRNEQYF
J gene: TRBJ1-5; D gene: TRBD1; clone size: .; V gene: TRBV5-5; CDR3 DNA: TGTGCCAGCAGCTTAGCTGGGACAGGGGTCAATCAGCCCCAGCATTTT; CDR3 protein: CASSLAGTGVNQPQHF
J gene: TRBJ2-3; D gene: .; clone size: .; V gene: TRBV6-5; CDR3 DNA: TGTGCCAGCAGTTACGGCAGGGGGGACGATACGCAGTATTTT; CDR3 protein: CASSYGRGDDTQYF
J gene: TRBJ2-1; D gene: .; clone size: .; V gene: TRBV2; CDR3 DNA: TGTGCCAGCAGTGACTCACTCGACAATGAGCAGTTCTTC; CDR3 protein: CASSDSLDNEQFF
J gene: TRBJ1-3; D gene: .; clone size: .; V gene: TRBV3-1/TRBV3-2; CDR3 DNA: TGTGCCAGCAGCCAATCACAGGGACCAGGAAACACCATATATTTT; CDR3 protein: CASSQSQGPGNTIYF
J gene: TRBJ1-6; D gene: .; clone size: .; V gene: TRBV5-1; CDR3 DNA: TGCGCCAGCAGCTTGGGACAGATGAGCTCCTATAATTCACCCCTCCACTTT; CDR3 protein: CASSLGQMSSYNSPLHF
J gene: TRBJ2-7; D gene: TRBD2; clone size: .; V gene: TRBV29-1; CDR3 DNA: TGCAGCGTCATCCCGACTAGCGGGGAGAGCTCCTACGAGCAGTACTTC; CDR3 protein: CSVIPTSGESSYEQYF
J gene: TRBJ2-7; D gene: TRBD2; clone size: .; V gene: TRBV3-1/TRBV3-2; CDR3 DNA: TGTGCCAGCAGCCAAAATCGACTAGCGGGGGCCCCCAAGTACGAGCAGTACTTC; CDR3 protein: CASSQNRLAGAPKYEQYF
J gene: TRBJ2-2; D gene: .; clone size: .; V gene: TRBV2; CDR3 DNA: TGTGCCCGGAGGGCCGACACCGGGGAGCTGTTTTTT; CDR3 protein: CARRADTGELFF
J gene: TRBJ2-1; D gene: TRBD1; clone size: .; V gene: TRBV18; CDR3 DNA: TGTGCCAGCTCACCCCTCGGGACAGACAATGAGCAGTTCTTC; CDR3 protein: CASSPLGTDNEQFF
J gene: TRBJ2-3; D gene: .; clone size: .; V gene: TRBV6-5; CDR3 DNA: TGTGCCAGCAGAGATCCGGGACTTCGCACAGATACGCAGTATTTT; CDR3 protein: CASRDPGLRTDTQYF
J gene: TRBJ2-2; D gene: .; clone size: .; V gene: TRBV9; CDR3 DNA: TGTGCCAGCAACCCTATGGGACATAGTTACGGGGAGCTGTTTTTT; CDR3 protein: CASNPMGHSYGELFF
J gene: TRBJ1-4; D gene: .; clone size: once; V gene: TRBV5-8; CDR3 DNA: TGTGCCAGCAGCTTCGACAGATATAATGAAAAACTGTTTTTT; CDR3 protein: CASSFDRYNEKLFF